The T cell receptor beta chain under discussion was sequenced for a study of T cell repertoires in cytomegalovirus infection. On this clonotype: Its matching antigen is unknown.

The CDR3 totals 13 residues. Per germline, CDR1 SGHDN and CDR2 FVKESK. Trimming left V 0 bases short and J 1 base short, with 4 bases between. Study results and caveats: The ex vivo response was dominated by HLA-C-restricted CMV-specific TCR beta clonotypes.

TCRdb reprocessed the reads with MiXCR, giving one entry per CDR3 protein. The sample carries some 940,000 distinct CDR3 sequences, about a third recorded once. This sequence was found in a human donor in good health (CMV status not recorded). Some clones in this sample may be carry-over from other donors' samples. The input for sequencing was cultured CD8+ T cells from PBMCs, taken from culture after CMV antigen stimulation. This chain links TRBV14 with TRBJ2-7, with D unclear. CDR3 nucleotide sequence: TGTGCCAGCAGCCAAGAGTGGTCCTACGAGCAGTACTTC. Residues: CASSQEWSYEQYF.